One sample yielded the 23 T cell receptor beta chains listed below, sequenced in a study of cytomegalovirus exposure and HLA in healthy donors (dated by TCRdb to between 2016 and 2019). The library was prepared using the immunoSEQ multiplex PCR assay. For the multiplex PCR, a mixture combining 60 forward primers for TCR Vbeta segments and 13 reverse primers for TCR Jbeta segments was used. As stored in TCRdb, this immuneACCESS dataset retains in-frame rearrangements with V and J assigned. A fraction of the clones does not appear; measured against another copy, unresolved V genes explain less than half of the discrepancy, and the remainder lacks a known reason. Across this sample there are around 200,000 clones, with just over 75% seen only once. Clones ranked in the top ten supply roughly 2.5% of the sample. Input material: PBMCs. The receptors come from a woman aged 55 to 70 in good health and CMV-seropositive.

Comments on this clone: Sequence at one end of the junction differs from germline and may be a read error. V usage is TRBV11-2 and J usage is TRBJ2-7, with a weak D call TRBD1 (5 bases). CDR3 size: 15 residues. Germline CDR1 is SGHAT and CDR2 is FQNNGV. Here the CDR3 reads CASSLEGVSRFERYF. In DNA, the CDR3 is TGTGCCAGCAGCTTAGAAGGGGTTTCTCGCTTCGAGCGGTACTTC.

This clone was seen only once. Other DNA sequences in this specimen translate into the identical CDR3. The chain employs TRBV18 and TRBJ2-7; D remains ambiguous. V gave up 3 bases and J gave up 6 bases, with 9 bases separating them. The CDR3 length is 12 residues. The germline CDR1 and CDR2 sequences are KGHSH and LQKENI. In DNA, the CDR3 is TGTGCCAGCTCACCGGATCGGGTCGAGCAGTACTTC. This sequence encodes CASSPDRVEQYF.

This clone was observed once. The V and J genes are TRBV18 and TRBJ2-5; no clear D. Trimming stripped 2 bases from V and 5 bases from J, with 15 bases between. This CDR3 spans 15 amino acids. Germline loops: CDR1 KGHSH, CDR2 LQKENI. CDR3 loop: CASSPSGLPGETQYF. CDR3 nucleotides: TGTGCCAGCTCACCATCCGGCCTTCCCGGGGAGACCCAGTACTTC.

The chain employs TRBV7-9 and TRBJ2-3, with TRBD1 matching 10 bases. V trimming: 5 bases; J trimming: 1 base; junction bases outside the gene matches: 3. The CDR3 is made up of 15 amino acids. Germline lookup yields CDR1 SEHNR and CDR2 FQNEAQ (reference sequence). CDR3 in amino acids: CASSIGTGGTDTQYF. The CDR3 region has the DNA TGTGCCAGCAGCATCGGGACAGGGGGCACAGATACGCAGTATTTT.

The sample holds a few counts of this clone. The chain joins TRBV6-1 to TRBJ1-6; 8 bases fit TRBD1. The V gene end was trimmed by 1 base and the J gene end by 2 bases; junction bases not matched to a gene: 4. CDR1 MNHNS and CDR2 SASEGT come from the germline V gene. This CDR3 has 17 residues. The CDR3 reads CASSEDDRGTYNSPLHF. Here the CDR3 DNA reads TGTGCCAGCAGTGAAGACGACAGGGGAACCTATAATTCACCCCTCCACTTT.

The V gene is TRBV12-5, the J gene TRBJ1-1; maybe TRBD1 (5 bases). The germline CDR1 and CDR2 sequences are LGHNT and FRNRAP. This CDR3 has 19 residues. V shed 3 bases and J shed 2 bases, with 25 bases lying between them. CDR3 amino acids: CASGFSGIGWGRDNTEAFF. CDR3 DNA: TGTGCTAGTGGTTTTTCGGGCATCGGTTGGGGCAGGGATAACACTGAAGCTTTCTTT.

The CDR3 loop reads CASSPGGSVGETQYF. CDR3 DNA: TGTGCCAGCTCACCAGGGGGGAGCGTTGGAGAGACCCAGTACTTC. J is TRBJ2-5 and V is TRBV18; D is perhaps TRBD2 (6 bases). V gave up 2 bases and J gave up 4 bases, with 14 bases separating them. CDR1 is KGHSH, CDR2 LQKENI, per germline. CDR3 length: 15 residues.

This clone was seen just once. The chain employs TRBV14 and TRBJ1-2; TRBD1 matches 7 bases. Per the germline V gene, CDR1 is SGHDN and CDR2 is FVKESK. The CDR3 is 15 residues long. The V segment lost 3 bases and the J segment 7 bases; nucleotides outside the gene matches: 11. The DNA of the CDR3 is TGTGCCAGCAGCCAGGAACAAACAGGGGTCGGTGGCTACACCTTC. Protein sequence: CASSQEQTGVGGYTF.

This clone was detected only a few times. V usage is TRBV4-1 and J usage is TRBJ1-5, with D unresolved. This CDR3 comprises 14 residues. Trimming took off 4 bases at V and 3 bases at J, with 10 bases between the two ends. Germline V gene sequence: CDR1 MGHRA, CDR2 YSYEKL. CDR3 protein: CASSPLDSNQPQHF. In DNA form, the CDR3 reads TGCGCCAGCAGCCCATTAGACTCCAATCAGCCCCAGCATTTT.

The V call is TRBV25-1, the J call TRBJ2-1; TRBD2 agrees at 7 bases. CDR1 and CDR2 from the germline V gene are MGHDK and SYGVNS. The CDR3 has 15 amino acids. Trimming removed 2 bases from V and 7 bases from J; junction bases left unmatched: 8. CDR3 nucleotide sequence: TGTGCCAGCAGTGAACGACGGGAGGTTGTTAATGAGCAGTTCTTC. Translation gives CASSERREVVNEQFF.

The chain has TRBV6-5 and TRBJ2-1; the D gene is possibly TRBD1 (5 bases). Germline V gene sequence: CDR1 MNHEY, CDR2 SVGAGI. CDR3 length: 11 residues. V lost 7 bases and J 7 bases, leaving 8 bases between the germline ends. The CDR3 here is CASTGMNEQFF. The CDR3 region has the DNA TGTGCCAGCACAGGGATGAATGAGCAGTTCTTC.

The genes are TRBV5-8 and TRBJ2-5, with TRBD2 identical over 9 bases. V lost 0 bases, J lost 1 base, and 4 bases stayed unmatched. This CDR3 is 16 amino acids long. Per germline, CDR1 SGHTS and CDR2 YDEGEE. The CDR3 spells CASSLGAGGPQETQYF. In DNA, the CDR3 is TGTGCCAGCAGCTTGGGGGCGGGAGGGCCCCAAGAGACCCAGTACTTC.

This chain joins TRBV19 and TRBJ2-1; D not resolved. The CDR3 has 17 residues. V lost 0 bases and J 0 bases, leaving 12 bases between the germline ends. Germline V gives CDR1 LNHDA, CDR2 SQIVND (reference sequence). CDR3 in amino acids: CASSIDAPSASYNEQFF. CDR3 sequence (DNA): TGTGCCAGTAGTATAGACGCCCCCAGCGCCTCCTACAATGAGCAGTTCTTC.

The rearrangement joins TRBV19 to TRBJ2-7; 7 nucleotides agree with TRBD2. The CDR3 spans 14 residues. The germline V gene encodes CDR1 LNHDA and CDR2 SQIVND (reference sequence). The V gene end was trimmed by 3 bases and the J gene end by 1 base; junction bases not matched to a gene: 3. This CDR3 reads CASSISGRSYEQYF. DNA of the CDR3: TGTGCCAGTAGTATCTCCGGGAGGTCCTACGAGCAGTACTTC. Combining the CDR3 with reference TRBV19 and TRBJ2-7 gives the whole variable domain DGGITQSPKYLFRKEGQNVTLSCEQNLNHDAMYWYRQDPGQGLRLIYYSQIVNDFQKGDIAEGYSVSREKKESFPLTVTSAQKNPTAFYLCASSISGRSYEQYFGPGTRLTVT.

The CDR3 region has the DNA TGCGCCAGCACCCAGGGCAGTTTTCACTCTGGAAACACCATATATTTT. Translated, it gives CASTQGSFHSGNTIYF. The V gene is TRBV10-1, the J gene TRBJ1-3; perhaps TRBD1 as D (5 bases). V was shortened by 7 bases and J by 0 bases, with 16 bases between the two germline ends. CDR1 and CDR2 (germline): WNHNN, SYGVQD (reference sequence). CDR3 length: 16 amino acids.

The chain combines TRBV12-5 with TRBJ1-1, with D unresolved. The germline V and J ends were trimmed by 4 bases and 5 bases, with 8 bases remaining between them. Germline V gives CDR1 LGHNT, CDR2 FRNRAP. The CDR3 is 12 residues long. The CDR3 is CASGSRGTEAFF. As DNA, the CDR3 is TGTGCTAGTGGTTCGCGCGGTACTGAAGCTTTCTTT.

The chain couples TRBV28 to TRBJ1-2, with 7 positions matching TRBD1. V was pared by 6 bases and J by 7 bases, with 14 bases of the junction left unmatched. This CDR3 comprises 15 residues. Germline lookup yields CDR1 MDHEN and CDR2 SYDVKM. DNA of the CDR3: TGTGCCAGCAGGGCCTTTACAGGGGATTTACGTGGCTACACCTTC. Residues: CASRAFTGDLRGYTF.

V gene TRBV5-1 combines with J gene TRBJ2-1; 8 positions match TRBD2. With 4 bases clipped from V and 7 bases from J, the junction kept 13 bases outside the gene matches. Germline CDR1 SGHRS, CDR2 YFSETQ. This CDR3 has 16 amino acids. The CDR3 region has the DNA TGCGCCAGCAGCCCCCGGGTAGCGGGAAATTGGAATGAGCAGTTCTTC. Its translation is CASSPRVAGNWNEQFF.

The chain carries TRBV19 and TRBJ2-5, with TRBD2 matching over 8 bases. The length of the CDR3 is 18 residues. Germline lookup yields CDR1 LNHDA and CDR2 SQIVND (reference sequence). V lost 4 bases, J lost 0 bases, and 13 bases stayed unmatched. This CDR3 reads CASSNQRGTKVYQETQYF. The CDR3, as DNA: TGTGCCAGTAGTAACCAGCGGGGGACCAAAGTCTACCAAGAGACCCAGTACTTC.

In regard to this clone: One end of the junction is discordant with germline, which a read error may explain. The chain couples TRBV2 to TRBJ1-6, with D hard to call. This CDR3 comprises 14 residues. CDR1 is SNHLY and CDR2 is FYNNEI in the germline V gene. The CDR3 sequence: CASREGGVWSPLHF. The CDR3 DNA is TGTGCCAGCAGGGAAGGAGGAGTCTGGTCACCCCTCCACTTT.

The genes are TRBV27 and TRBJ2-7, with D possibly matching TRBD2 (6 bases). Germline lookup yields CDR1 MNHEY and CDR2 SMNVEV (reference sequence). V dropped 5 bases and J dropped 2 bases, with 16 bases sitting between them. This CDR3 spans 15 amino acids. The CDR3 DNA reads as TGTGCCAGCAGTGCCGCCGGGGGAGCGCCCTACGAGCAGTACTTC. The encoded protein is CASSAAGGAPYEQYF.

The chain is built from TRBV19 and TRBJ2-6; tentative D call: TRBD2 (5 bases). Germline V gives CDR1 LNHDA, CDR2 SQIVND (reference sequence). Trimming shortened V by 6 bases and J by 3 bases, and 15 bases separated the two germline ends. The CDR3 totals 16 residues. CDR3 DNA sequence: TGTGCCAGTAGCCTACAAACGGGAAGTGGGGCCAACGTCCTGACTTTC. Translation: CASSLQTGSGANVLTF.

The V gene is TRBV5-6, the J gene TRBJ2-3; 9 bases line up with TRBD2. This CDR3 contains 16 residues. V gave up 1 base and J gave up 4 bases; unmatched junction bases: 7. Germline CDR1 and CDR2: SGHDT and YYEEEE. CDR3 region: CASSLRRGGASDTQYF. Here the CDR3 DNA reads TGTGCCAGCAGCTTGAGGCGCGGGGGGGCCTCAGATACGCAGTATTTT.